These T cell receptor beta chains were read from a single sample in a study of control samples from healthy donors and cancer patients. Generated by immunoSEQ multiplex PCR, the TCRdb table keeps only in-frame clones and is missing some. Altogether more than 120,000 clones are present, about nine tenths being singletons, with the ten largest covering more than 3%. The sample was blood. These receptors all stem from a man aged 25-45 years in good health. CDR3s include the opening cysteine and the closing phenylalanine or tryptophan. Fields, in order: D gene, V gene, J gene, clone size, CDR3 DNA, CDR3 protein. A D gene is named only where the DNA matches it firmly. Clone size is not always given. Where it is, it says once, few, many or a class for expanded clones.

D: .
V: TRBV4-2
J: TRBJ2-3
size: .
DNA: TGTGCCAGCAGCCAAGTCCCAGGCAGGGGAGGAGATACGCAGTATTTT
CDR3: CASSQVPGRGGDTQYF

D: .
V: TRBV14
J: TRBJ2-3
size: .
DNA: TGTGCCAGCAGCCAAGATTTATCGGGTTTGACAGATACGCAGTATTTT
CDR3: CASSQDLSGLTDTQYF

D: TRBD2
V: TRBV11-3
J: TRBJ2-5
size: .
DNA: TGTGCCAGCAGCTTAGGGACTAGCGGACAAGAGACCCAGTACTTC
CDR3: CASSLGTSGQETQYF

D: TRBD1
V: TRBV5-8
J: TRBJ2-7
size: .
DNA: TGTGCCAGCAGCTCTCCCACCTCGACAGGGACGCTTTCCTACGAGCAGTACTTC
CDR3: CASSSPTSTGTLSYEQYF

D: .
V: TRBV7-2
J: TRBJ2-7
size: .
DNA: TGTGCCAGCAGCTTAGATTCGGGACTTCTAGCGTGGTACGAGCAGTACTTC
CDR3: CASSLDSGLLAWYEQYF

D: .
V: TRBV25-1
J: TRBJ1-1
size: .
DNA: TGTGCCAGCAGTCCCCCCCAGGGTCGGACTGAAGCTTTCTTT
CDR3: CASSPPQGRTEAFF

D: .
V: TRBV11-2
J: TRBJ2-7
size: .
DNA: TGTGCCAGCAGCTTAGGTGTCGGCCCTCTCTACGAGCAGTACTTC
CDR3: CASSLGVGPLYEQYF

D: TRBD1
V: TRBV19
J: TRBJ2-6
size: .
DNA: TGTGCCAGTGGCCCGGGACAGGCCTCTGGGGCCAACGTCCTGACTTTC
CDR3: CASGPGQASGANVLTF

D: TRBD1
V: TRBV18
J: TRBJ1-2
size: .
DNA: TGTGCCAGCTCATTACAGGGGGCAGACTATGGCTACACCTTC
CDR3: CASSLQGADYGYTF

D: TRBD1
V: TRBV6-5
J: TRBJ1-2
size: .
DNA: TGTGCCAGCAGTTTGAGGACAGGACCCCCAAACTATGGCTACACCTTC
CDR3: CASSLRTGPPNYGYTF

D: .
V: TRBV18
J: TRBJ2-3
size: .
DNA: TGTGCCAGCTCACCAAACGGTTTAAGCACAGATACGCAGTATTTT
CDR3: CASSPNGLSTDTQYF

D: .
V: TRBV14
J: TRBJ2-1
size: once
DNA: TGTGCCAGCAGCCTCAGGGATGGCGGCTACAATGAGCAGTTCTTC
CDR3: CASSLRDGGYNEQFF

D: .
V: TRBV9
J: TRBJ1-4
size: once
DNA: TGTGCCAGCAGCGTAGGACAGATTAATGAAAAACTGTTTTTT
CDR3: CASSVGQINEKLFF

D: TRBD2
V: TRBV24-1
J: TRBJ2-1
size: .
DNA: TGTGCCACCAGTTTGCGGGGACTAGGCTACAATGAGCAGTTCTTC
CDR3: CATSLRGLGYNEQFF

D: .
V: TRBV30
J: TRBJ1-2
size: .
DNA: TGTGCCTGGACGGGGGACGGGGTTAACTATGGCTACACCTTC
CDR3: CAWTGDGVNYGYTF

D: TRBD1
V: TRBV3-1/TRBV3-2
J: TRBJ1-6
size: .
DNA: TGTGCCAGCAGCGAGGGACAGGGCTATAATTCACCCCTCCACTTT
CDR3: CASSEGQGYNSPLHF

D: .
V: TRBV30
J: TRBJ1-5
size: few
DNA: TGTGCCTGGAGTCCGGGGGGCACCACCAGGGATCAGCCCCAGCATTTT
CDR3: CAWSPGGTTRDQPQHF

D: .
V: TRBV4-2
J: TRBJ2-1
size: .
DNA: TGTGCCAGCAGCCAGGTTCCAGGAGCCTCCTACAATGAGCAGTTCTTC
CDR3: CASSQVPGASYNEQFF

D: .
V: TRBV5-4
J: TRBJ1-1
size: .
DNA: TGTGCCAGCAGCTTGTCGGGGAAGGGCACTGAAGCTTTCTTT
CDR3: CASSLSGKGTEAFF

D: .
V: TRBV3-1/TRBV3-2
J: TRBJ1-5
size: .
DNA: TGTGCCAGCAGCCCCGGAGGGACGGGGAATCAGCCCCAGCATTTT
CDR3: CASSPGGTGNQPQHF

D: TRBD1
V: TRBV19
J: TRBJ2-2
size: .
DNA: TGTGCCAGTAGCAGAGACAGGGCGGGCACCGGGGAGCTGTTTTTT
CDR3: CASSRDRAGTGELFF

D: .
V: TRBV14
J: TRBJ1-4
size: .
DNA: TGTGCCAGCAGCCAATTGGGGGCTAATGAAAAACTGTTTTTT
CDR3: CASSQLGANEKLFF

D: .
V: TRBV10-1
J: TRBJ2-1
size: .
DNA: TGCGCCAGCAGTGAGGGCAGGGCGAATGAGCAGTTCTTC
CDR3: CASSEGRANEQFF

D: .
V: TRBV27
J: TRBJ1-2
size: .
DNA: TGTGCCAGCAAAGGTACAGGGTTTGGCTACACCTTC
CDR3: CASKGTGFGYTF

D: TRBD2
V: TRBV5-4
J: TRBJ2-5
size: .
DNA: TGTGCCAGCAGCTCGGGAGGGGGGAAAGAGACCCAGTACTTC
CDR3: CASSSGGGKETQYF